These 18 T cell receptor beta chains came from one sample sequenced in a study of blood T cell repertoires in COVID-19. Profiled with immunoSEQ multiplex PCR; TCRdb holds only in-frame clones, not every one. Of roughly 98,000 clones listed, 70% to 85% are singletons. The sequenced sample was peripheral blood. These receptors were taken from a man in his 70s with active or convalescent COVID-19.

This rearrangement joins TRBV3-1 (or the pseudogene TRBV3-2) to TRBJ2-1, with D possibly being TRBD1 (6 bases). Germline lookup yields CDR1 LGHDT and CDR2 YNNKEL (reference sequence). This CDR3 region has 16 residues. Trimming removed 4 bases from V and 5 bases from J, with 18 bases in between. The CDR3, as DNA: TGTGCCAGCAGCCCCTTGCCTCCCAGGGGCGACAATGAGCAGTTCTTC. Translating gives CASSPLPPRGDNEQFF.

The chain has TRBV11-2 and TRBJ2-5; TRBD1 matches 12 bases. This CDR3 region has 15 residues. The V gene end was trimmed by 0 bases and the J gene end by 6 bases; junction bases not matched to a gene: 2. CDR1 is SGHAT and CDR2 is FQNNGV in the germline V gene. CDR3 coding DNA: TGTGCCAGCAGCTTAGACCGGGACAGGGGGCAGACCCAGTACTTC. As protein: CASSLDRDRGQTQYF.

This sequence joins TRBV4-3 and TRBJ1-2, with a weak D call TRBD1 (5 bases). The V end was cut by 0 bases, the J end by 4 bases, with 15 bases between. CDR3 length equals 16 residues. CDR1 and CDR2 (germline): LGHNA, YSLEER. CDR3 DNA sequence: TGCGCCAGCAGCCAAGATAGGGGCAGACCGACCTATGGCTACACCTTC. Translation: CASSQDRGRPTYGYTF.

This chain connects TRBV4-2 to TRBJ2-1, with a tentative D call TRBD2 (5 bases). From germline, CDR1 is LGHNA and CDR2 YNFKEQ. The CDR3 covers 13 residues. V was pared by 1 base and J by 7 bases, with 8 bases between. In DNA form, the CDR3 reads TGTGCCAGCAGCCAAGGGACGGGGAATGAGCAGTTCTTC. Protein product: CASSQGTGNEQFF.

The CDR3 sequence is CATRKENSPLHF. The CDR3 DNA reads TGTGCCACTCGAAAGGAGAATTCACCCCTCCACTTT. The gene calls are TRBV10-3 and TRBJ1-6; D is unresolved. Trimming removed 10 bases from V and 7 bases from J, with 11 bases in between. CDR3 length equals 12 residues. CDR1 is ENHRY, CDR2 SYGVKD, per germline.

The gene calls are TRBV6-5 and TRBJ2-7; weak D call: TRBD1 (7 bases). V lost 5 bases to trimming and J lost 9 bases, with 23 bases between them. This CDR3 is built from 15 residues. Germline-derived CDR1 and CDR2 are MNHEY and SVGAGI. The CDR3 sequence is CASSPAGTAPTGQYF. The CDR3 DNA follows: TGTGCCAGCAGTCCGGCGGGGACAGCTCCTACGGGGCAGTACTTC.

V and J are TRBV27 and TRBJ1-2; D is perhaps TRBD1 (5 bases). CDR3 length equals 18 residues. With 5 bases removed from V and 7 bases from J, the gap between germline ends came to 29 bases. CDR1 and CDR2 from the germline V gene are MNHEY and SMNVEV (reference sequence). In nucleotides, the CDR3 is TGTGCCAGCAGTCCAGCCCTAGGCAGGGTAAGACCAACGGGTGGCTACACCTTC. Encoded protein: CASSPALGRVRPTGGYTF.

J is TRBJ2-3 and V is TRBV29-1, with D perhaps matching TRBD1 (8 bases). V was pared by 6 bases and J by 3 bases, with 28 bases between. CDR1 is SQVTM and CDR2 is ANQGSEA in the germline V gene. The CDR3 has 18 residues. The CDR3 loop is CSVGQGVGGGGWTDTQYF. The CDR3 DNA reads TGCAGCGTCGGACAGGGCGTCGGAGGGGGGGGCTGGACAGATACGCAGTATTTT.

The gene calls are TRBV7-3 and TRBJ2-3; D possibly corresponds to TRBD2 (6 bases). CDR3 length: 14 amino acids. V shed 4 bases and J shed 3 bases, with 11 bases lying between them. Germline V gene sequence: CDR1 SGHTA, CDR2 FQGTGA. The CDR3 here is CASSYRDSTDTQYF. Here the CDR3 DNA reads TGTGCCAGCAGCTATCGGGACTCTACAGATACGCAGTATTTT.

The chain joins TRBV7-2 to TRBJ2-2, with 9 positions matching TRBD2. The germline gives CDR1 SGHTA, CDR2 FQGNSA. V lost 5 bases, J lost 7 bases, and 11 bases stayed unmatched. The CDR3 spans 16 residues. CDR3 residues: CASSQTWRGGVGELFF. The CDR3 DNA reads TGTGCCAGCAGCCAAACCTGGCGGGGGGGCGTCGGGGAGCTGTTTTTT.

The rearrangement joins TRBV19 to TRBJ2-2; D is possibly TRBD1 (6 bases). The CDR3 spans 15 residues. Trimming left V 5 bases short and J 4 bases short, with 14 bases between. Germline V gene sequence: CDR1 LNHDA, CDR2 SQIVND (reference sequence). CDR3 bases: TGTGCCAGTAGTCCACAGGGCGGCAGCACCGGGGAGCTGTTTTTT. Translation gives CASSPQGGSTGELFF.

CDR3 DNA sequence: TGTGCCAGCAGTCCGGAGGGGAACCCACCAGATACGCAGTATTTT. Amino acid sequence: CASSPEGNPPDTQYF. V is TRBV7-8 and J is TRBJ2-3; a possible D gene is TRBD2 (6 bases). CDR1 is SGHVS, CDR2 FQNEAQ, per germline. Trimming took 6 bases from V and 4 from J, leaving 17 bases between them. The CDR3 has 15 amino acids.

V usage is TRBV5-1 and J usage is TRBJ1-2; the D gene is possibly TRBD1 (5 bases). CDR3 size: 17 residues. Germline V lookup: CDR1 SGHRS, CDR2 YFSETQ. With 0 bases removed from V and 2 bases from J, the gap between germline ends came to 17 bases. The CDR3 DNA is TGCGCCAGCAGCTTGGCCAGATCGACAGCCTACAACTATGGCTACACCTTC. This translates into CASSLARSTAYNYGYTF.

The V gene is TRBV6-2 or TRBV6-3, the J gene TRBJ1-3, with D perhaps TRBD1 (5 bases). This CDR3 is built from 18 residues. Per the germline V gene, CDR1 is MNHEY and CDR2 is SVGEGT. V was cut by 5 bases and J by 3 bases, with 23 bases left in between. CDR3 nucleotides: TGTGCCAGCAGTACTTTAAGACAGTCGAAATTGGGTGGAAACACCATATATTTT. It is translated as CASSTLRQSKLGGNTIYF.

The chain links TRBV7-9 to TRBJ2-1; 9 bases match TRBD2. The germline V gene encodes CDR1 SEHNR and CDR2 FQNEAQ (reference sequence). This CDR3 comprises 15 residues. V shed 0 bases and J 5 bases; nucleotides not matched to a gene: 2. The CDR3 coding sequence is TGTGCCAGCAGCTTAGCGCTAGCGGGGAACAATGAGCAGTTCTTC. Protein: CASSLALAGNNEQFF.

V usage is TRBV10-3 and J usage is TRBJ2-7, with 9 bases matching TRBD1. With V trimmed by 8 bases and J by 1 base, 0 bases remained unmatched. Per germline, CDR1 ENHRY and CDR2 SYGVKD. The CDR3 totals 12 residues. In DNA form, the CDR3 reads TGTGCCATCGGGACAGGGTCCTACGAGCAGTACTTC. Translating gives CAIGTGSYEQYF.

The chain combines TRBV7-2 with TRBJ2-1; the D gene is possibly TRBD1 (6 bases). Trimming took off 3 bases at V and 4 bases at J, with 10 bases between the two ends. The germline V gene has CDR1 SGHTA and CDR2 FQGNSA. This CDR3 has 14 residues. This chain's CDR3 is CASSFPGQYNEQFF. CDR3 nucleotides: TGTGCCAGCAGCTTTCCGGGACAATACAATGAGCAGTTCTTC.

CDR3 DNA sequence: TGTGCCAGCAGTCCGAGGGGGAAGCACGGAAACACCATATATTTT. It is translated as CASSPRGKHGNTIYF. The chain uses TRBV6-5 and TRBJ1-3, with a tentative D call TRBD1 (6 bases). The CDR3 is 15 amino acids. Trimming shortened V by 5 bases and J by 4 bases, and 15 bases separated the two germline ends. The V gene's germline CDR1 is MNHEY and CDR2 SVGAGI.